The 22 T cell receptor beta chains reported below all come from one sample, sequenced in a study of shared clonotypes between healthy human individuals. Naive CD8 populations comprised CD45RO-negative cells positively selected for CCR7, excluding terminally differentiated effector memory CD45RA+ cells. The data were produced by immunoSEQ multiplex PCR, yet TCRdb's version contains in-frame clones alone and is incomplete. The repertoire consists of hundreds of thousands of clones, with approximately 95% occurring once and the leading ten covering around 0.11%. What was sequenced was naive CD8+ T cells sorted from blood. These receptors were collected from a woman aged 25 to 45 in good health.

The rearrangement links TRBV13 to TRBJ2-1; unclear D gene. Trimming cost V 1 base and J 7 bases, with 2 bases left between them. The CDR3 consists of 11 residues. Germline lookup yields CDR1 PRHDT and CDR2 FYEKMQ (reference sequence). For the CDR3, the DNA is TGTGCCAGCAGCTTAGCGAATGAGCAGTTCTTC. Protein product: CASSLANEQFF.

This rearrangement joins TRBV29-1 to TRBJ2-1; D possibly corresponds to TRBD1 (6 bases). Trimming pared 2 bases from V and 2 bases from J, leaving 19 bases between. CDR3 length equals 17 residues. From germline, CDR1 is SQVTM and CDR2 ANQGSEA. The CDR3: CSVEIVVAGAPYNEQFF. Here the CDR3 DNA reads TGCAGCGTTGAAATAGTAGTTGCAGGGGCCCCCTACAATGAGCAGTTCTTC.

The chain couples TRBV11-2 to TRBJ2-5; D possibly uses TRBD1 or TRBD2 (5 bases each). The CDR3 is 15 residues long. The germline V and J ends were trimmed by 5 bases and 1 base, with 14 bases remaining between them. Germline V gives CDR1 SGHAT, CDR2 FQNNGV. DNA of the CDR3: TGTGCCAGCAGCCCCGATCGTGGGGGCCAAGAGACCCAGTACTTC. It encodes CASSPDRGGQETQYF.

The chain is built from TRBV27 and TRBJ1-1, with D unresolved. Germline assignment: CDR1 MNHEY and CDR2 SMNVEV (reference sequence). The CDR3 is 13 residues long. V dropped 8 bases and J dropped 10 bases, with 20 bases sitting between them. The CDR3 bases are TGTGCCAGCCAACCCCTGGCGGGGAATGGAGCTTTCTTT. Its protein product is CASQPLAGNGAFF.

The chain couples TRBV30 to TRBJ1-4; D gene unclear. This CDR3 has 12 amino acids. The germline V and J ends were trimmed by 0 bases and 7 bases, with 6 bases remaining between them. CDR1 and CDR2 (germline): GTSNPN, SVGIG (reference sequence). The chain's CDR3 is CAWSVSGEKLFF. The CDR3 DNA is TGTGCCTGGAGTGTCTCAGGTGAAAAACTGTTTTTT.

The genes are TRBV19 and TRBJ1-2, with a weak D call TRBD1 (5 bases). Trimming took 5 bases from V and 6 from J, leaving 19 bases between them. The CDR3 extends over 15 amino acids. The germline V gene has CDR1 LNHDA and CDR2 SQIVND (reference sequence). The CDR3 sequence is CASSPIQGFKDGYTF. The CDR3 DNA follows: TGTGCCAGTAGTCCTATTCAGGGTTTTAAAGATGGCTACACCTTC.

The genes are TRBV28 and TRBJ2-5; no firm D call. Germline CDR1 and CDR2: MDHEN and SYDVKM. With 7 bases removed from V and 7 bases from J, the gap between germline ends came to 19 bases. The CDR3 sequence is 14 residues long. The CDR3 DNA sequence: TGTGCCAGCACCCCTGGCCAACCCGACACGACCCAGTACTTC. Encoded protein: CASTPGQPDTTQYF.

This chain links TRBV2 with TRBJ1-2; D perhaps matches TRBD1 (5 bases). Germline V gene data show CDR1 as SNHLY and CDR2 as FYNNEI. V was trimmed by 3 bases and J by 4 bases, leaving 9 bases between them. This CDR3 is 13 amino acids long. CDR3 nucleotides: TGTGCCAGCAGTGATCAGGGTGCCTATGGCTACACCTTC. The encoded protein is CASSDQGAYGYTF.

The chain uses TRBV5-1 and TRBJ2-7; 7 nucleotides line up with TRBD2. This CDR3 has 15 residues. In germline, CDR1 is SGHRS, CDR2 YFSETQ. J lost 5 bases, V lost 1 base, and 9 bases had no gene match. The CDR3 DNA follows: TGCGCCAGCAGCTTGTTTGCGGGAGCAGGTGACGAGCAGTACTTC. Translating it yields CASSLFAGAGDEQYF.

This chain uses TRBV2 with TRBJ2-7; no clear D gene. The CDR3 spans 18 residues. V shed 0 bases and J shed 4 bases, with 22 bases lying between them. CDR1 and CDR2 (germline): SNHLY, FYNNEI. The CDR3: CASSEAPSPGHSLYEQYF. CDR3 DNA: TGTGCCAGCAGTGAAGCACCATCGCCAGGCCACTCTCTATACGAGCAGTACTTC.

The V and J genes are TRBV29-1 and TRBJ2-7; either TRBD1 or TRBD2 may supply D (5 bases each). Trimming removed 2 bases from V and 2 bases from J, with 7 bases in between. The germline V gene encodes CDR1 SQVTM and CDR2 ANQGSEA. The CDR3 loop spans 12 amino acids. This CDR3 is CSVEWGTYEQYF. The CDR3 DNA follows: TGCAGCGTTGAATGGGGGACCTACGAGCAGTACTTC.

In DNA, the CDR3 is TGTGCCAGCAGTTACCAGGGGGCTGGTCAGCCCCAGCATTTT. Its protein is CASSYQGAGQPQHF. The V and J genes are TRBV6-5 and TRBJ1-5, with TRBD1 identical over 8 bases. This CDR3 spans 14 amino acids. With V trimmed by 2 bases and J by 6 bases, 3 bases remained unmatched. Germline CDR1 is MNHEY and CDR2 is SVGAGI.

This rearrangement joins TRBV29-1 to TRBJ1-3; unclear D gene. The V gene's germline CDR1 is SQVTM and CDR2 ANQGSEA. The CDR3 has 16 amino acids. V lost 0 bases to trimming and J lost 0 bases, with 12 bases between them. In DNA, the CDR3 is TGCAGCGTTGAAGATATGGCGGTATTCTCTGGAAACACCATATATTTT. Its translation is CSVEDMAVFSGNTIYF.

The rearrangement joins TRBV27 to TRBJ2-2; a weak D match, TRBD1 (5 bases). CDR3 length equals 16 residues. The V gene lost 0 bases and the J gene lost 0 bases, with 8 bases spanning the gap. Germline lookup yields CDR1 MNHEY and CDR2 SMNVEV (reference sequence). CDR3 sequence: CASSLSTRANTGELFF. The CDR3 DNA sequence: TGTGCCAGCAGTTTATCAACCAGGGCGAACACCGGGGAGCTGTTTTTT.

The rearrangement uses TRBV4-1 and TRBJ1-1; TRBD1 aligns across 8 bases. From germline, CDR1 is MGHRA and CDR2 YSYEKL. The ends lost 1 base at V and 5 bases at J; junction bases unmatched: 9. The CDR3 runs 16 residues. CDR3 DNA: TGCGCCAGCAGCCAAGTAGATGGACAGGGTCGGACTGAAGCTTTCTTT. Protein: CASSQVDGQGRTEAFF.

CDR3 amino acids: CASSQSGLTTYNEQFF. In DNA, the CDR3 is TGCGCCAGCAGCCAAAGCGGACTAACCACCTACAATGAGCAGTTCTTC. The rearrangement uses TRBV4-1 and TRBJ2-1; maybe TRBD2 (6 bases). The CDR3 extends over 16 amino acids. Germline CDR1 and CDR2: MGHRA and YSYEKL. Trimming removed 2 bases at V and 2 bases at J, with 13 bases between.

This clone appeared a single time. The chain employs TRBV11-1 and TRBJ2-1; D tentatively fits TRBD1 or TRBD2 (5 bases each). Looked up from germline, CDR1 is SGHAT and CDR2 is FQDESV (reference sequence). Trimming shortened V by 6 bases and J by 5 bases, and 11 bases separated the two germline ends. The CDR3 sequence is 13 residues long. In nucleotides, the CDR3 is TGTGCCAGCAGTTCCGGGACCAACAATGAGCAGTTCTTC. As protein: CASSSGTNNEQFF.

The rearrangement uses TRBV13 and TRBJ2-2; 10 positions agree with TRBD2. The junction had 12 bases not matched to a gene; V was cut back by 5 bases and J by 0 bases. Germline V CDR1 and CDR2: PRHDT, FYEKMQ (reference sequence). The CDR3 spans 19 residues. The CDR3: CASSHLTSGTEPNTGELFF. In nucleotides, the CDR3 is TGTGCCAGCAGCCATCTCACTAGCGGGACTGAACCGAACACCGGGGAGCTGTTTTTT.

This chain uses TRBV5-4 with TRBJ2-5, with D tentatively TRBD1 (7 bases). The J call may be in error: the DNA end matches TRBJ2-7 better. The length of the CDR3 is 14 residues. The germline V gene has CDR1 SGHNT and CDR2 YYREEE (reference sequence). CDR3 bases: TGTGCCAGCAGCCACGGGGGACAGACCTACGAGCAGTACTTC. Encoded protein: CASSHGGQTYEQYF.

On this clone: This sample includes further DNA sequences coding for the same CDR3. This chain connects TRBV29-1 to TRBJ1-1, with 7 bases aligning to TRBD1. Germline V gene data show CDR1 as SQVTM and CDR2 as ANQGSEA. The CDR3 totals 12 residues. J gave up 5 bases and V 5 bases, and 5 bases lay outside the gene matches. In DNA, the CDR3 is TGCAGCGTTAGTCAGGGGGAGACTGAAGCTTTCTTT. Its protein product is CSVSQGETEAFF.

The chain couples TRBV15 to TRBJ1-1; weak D call: TRBD1 (6 bases). Germline CDR1 reads LNHNV; CDR2 reads YYDKDF (reference sequence). With 1 base removed from V and 8 bases from J, the gap between germline ends came to 26 bases. The CDR3 loop spans 18 amino acids. The CDR3 DNA reads as TGTGCCACCAGCAGAGCCCCCGGGGGGCCAGAGCCGACACTGGAAGCTTTCTTT. As protein: CATSRAPGGPEPTLEAFF.

The chain joins TRBV7-9 to TRBJ2-7; 11 bases agree with TRBD2. V shed 4 bases and J 4 bases; nucleotides not matched to a gene: 12. The CDR3 has 17 amino acids. Germline CDR1 is SEHNR and CDR2 is FQNEAQ (reference sequence). The CDR3 here is CASSSSKGLAETYEQYF. The DNA for the CDR3 is TGTGCCAGCAGCTCATCGAAGGGACTAGCGGAAACTTACGAGCAGTACTTC.